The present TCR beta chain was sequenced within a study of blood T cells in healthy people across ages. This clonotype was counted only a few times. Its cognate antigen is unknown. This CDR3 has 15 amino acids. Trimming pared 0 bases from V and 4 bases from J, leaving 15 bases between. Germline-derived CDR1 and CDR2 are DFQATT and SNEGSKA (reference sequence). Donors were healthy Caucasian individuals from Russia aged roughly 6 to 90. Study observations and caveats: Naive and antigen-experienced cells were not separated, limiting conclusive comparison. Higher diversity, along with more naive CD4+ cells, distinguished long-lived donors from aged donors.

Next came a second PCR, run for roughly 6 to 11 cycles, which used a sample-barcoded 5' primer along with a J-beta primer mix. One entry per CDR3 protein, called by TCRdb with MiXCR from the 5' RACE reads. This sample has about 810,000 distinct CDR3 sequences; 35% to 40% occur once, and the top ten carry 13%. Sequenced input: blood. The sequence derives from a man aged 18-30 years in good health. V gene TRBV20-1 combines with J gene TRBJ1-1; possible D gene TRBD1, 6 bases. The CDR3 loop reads CSAREAQGWSTEAFF. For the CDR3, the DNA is TGCAGTGCTAGAGAGGCGCAGGGGTGGAGCACTGAAGCTTTCTTT.